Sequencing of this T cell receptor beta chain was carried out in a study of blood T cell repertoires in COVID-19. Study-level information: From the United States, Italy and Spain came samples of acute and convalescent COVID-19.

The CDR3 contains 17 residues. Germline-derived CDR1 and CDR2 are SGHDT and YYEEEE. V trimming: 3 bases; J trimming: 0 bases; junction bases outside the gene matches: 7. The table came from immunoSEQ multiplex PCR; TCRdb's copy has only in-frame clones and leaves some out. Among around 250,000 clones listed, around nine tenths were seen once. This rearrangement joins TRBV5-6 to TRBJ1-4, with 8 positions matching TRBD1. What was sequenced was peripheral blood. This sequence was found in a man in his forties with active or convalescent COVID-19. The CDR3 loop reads CASSSPGQDATNEKLFF. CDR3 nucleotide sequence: TGTGCCAGCAGCTCCCCGGGACAGGATGCAACTAATGAAAAACTGTTTTTT. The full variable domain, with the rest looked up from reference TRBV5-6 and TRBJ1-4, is DAGVTQSPTHLIKTRGQQVTLRCSPKSGHDTVSWYQQALGQGPQFIFQYYEEEERQRGNFPDRFSGHQFPNYSSELNVNALLLGDSALYLCASSSPGQDATNEKLFFGSGTQLSVL.